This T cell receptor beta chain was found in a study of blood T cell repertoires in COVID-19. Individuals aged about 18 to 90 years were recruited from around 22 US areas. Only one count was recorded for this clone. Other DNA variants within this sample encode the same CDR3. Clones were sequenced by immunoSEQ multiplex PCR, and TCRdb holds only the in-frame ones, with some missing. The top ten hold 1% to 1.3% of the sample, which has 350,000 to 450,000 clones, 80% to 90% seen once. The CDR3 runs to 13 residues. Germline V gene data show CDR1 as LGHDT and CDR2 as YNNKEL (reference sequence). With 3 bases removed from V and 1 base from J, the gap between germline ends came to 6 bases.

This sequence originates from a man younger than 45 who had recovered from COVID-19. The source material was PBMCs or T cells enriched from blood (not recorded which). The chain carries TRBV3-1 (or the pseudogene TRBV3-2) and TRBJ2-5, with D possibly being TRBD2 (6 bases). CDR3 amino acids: CASSQGLQETQYF. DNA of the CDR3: TGTGCCAGCAGCCAGGGACTCCAAGAGACCCAGTACTTC.